Sequencing of this T cell receptor (beta chain) was carried out in a study of blood T cell repertoires in COVID-19. This table comes from immunoSEQ multiplex PCR, and its TCRdb copy is limited to in-frame clones, with some not included. Of approximately 210,000 clones listed, 94% were seen once; the top ten hold 0.76%. Trimming cost V 1 base and J 5 bases, with 11 bases left between them. Germline CDR1 is SGDLS and CDR2 is YYNGEE. CDR3 size: 14 residues. The specimen was peripheral blood. The chain uses TRBV9 and TRBJ2-3; D is perhaps TRBD2 (5 bases). This clonotype was sampled from a man aged 25-45 years with COVID-19, enrolled during active disease. DNA for the CDR3: TGTGCCAGCAGCGTACAACTAGGAGAAGATACGCAGTATTTT. It is translated as CASSVQLGEDTQYF.